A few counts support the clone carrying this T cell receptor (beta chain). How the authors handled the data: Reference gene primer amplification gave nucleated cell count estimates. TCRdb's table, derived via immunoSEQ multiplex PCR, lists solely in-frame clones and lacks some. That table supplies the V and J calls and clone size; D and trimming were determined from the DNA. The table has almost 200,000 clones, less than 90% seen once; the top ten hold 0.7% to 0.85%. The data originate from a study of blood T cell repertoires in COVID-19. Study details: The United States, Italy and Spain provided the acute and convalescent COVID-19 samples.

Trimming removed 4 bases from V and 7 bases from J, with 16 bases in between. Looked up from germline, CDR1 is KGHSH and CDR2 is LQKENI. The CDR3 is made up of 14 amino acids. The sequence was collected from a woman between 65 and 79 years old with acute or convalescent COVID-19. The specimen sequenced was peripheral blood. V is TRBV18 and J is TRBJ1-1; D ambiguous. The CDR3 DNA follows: TGTGCCAGCTCACGGGGAGGTACAAAGGGTGAAGCTTTCTTT. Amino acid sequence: CASSRGGTKGEAFF.